This T cell receptor (beta chain) was profiled in a study of CD4+ T cells in melanoma. The CDR3 has 12 residues. Per the germline V gene, CDR1 is MNHNS and CDR2 is SASEGT. With 5 bases removed from V and 4 bases from J, the gap between germline ends came to 8 bases. Repertoires were generated with immunoSEQ multiplex PCR, while TCRdb's copy carries only in-frame clones and drops some. The data hold some 10,000 clones, with 60% to 80% observed a single time. The receptor was derived from a human donor with melanoma. The chain uses TRBV6-1 and TRBJ1-2, with D perhaps TRBD1 (5 bases). Sequencing used peripheral blood. Here the CDR3 reads CASSRDFYGYTF. The CDR3, as DNA: TGTGCCAGCAGTCGGGACTTCTATGGCTACACCTTC.